One sample yielded the 11 T cell receptor beta chains listed below, sequenced in a study of shared clonotypes between healthy human individuals (TCRdb year 2020). The protocol used for the library was the immunoSEQ multiplex PCR assay. TCRdb obtained this table from immuneACCESS and retained in-frame rearrangements with V and J assigned. These tables miss some clones; where compared with another copy, unresolved V genes account for less than half of the shortfall, and the remainder is unexplained. For this sample the table gives about 330,000 clones, of which around 87% were detected only once. Under 20% of the sample is in the top ten clones. The material sequenced was memory CD8+ T cells sorted from blood. The cell subset or site label, read with the paper, signifies: CD45RO+ cells pooled with CCR7-negative TemRA cells. These receptors were obtained from a man in his late teens or twenties in good health.

The genes are TRBV30 and TRBJ1-5; a possible D gene is TRBD1 (5 bases). CDR3 length equals 12 residues. CDR1 is GTSNPN and CDR2 is SVGIG in the germline V gene (reference sequence). Trimming shortened V by 3 bases and J by 15 bases, and 18 bases separated the two germline ends. Here the CDR3 DNA reads TGTGCCTGGAGCGAAGGGGCCCAAGGCCCGCATTTT. It specifies CAWSEGAQGPHF.

V gene TRBV9 combines with J gene TRBJ2-1; tentative D call: TRBD1 (7 bases). Germline V lookup: CDR1 SGDLS, CDR2 YYNGEE. The CDR3 totals 15 residues. The ends were cut back, 3 bases at V and 6 bases at J, with 16 bases in the middle. DNA for the CDR3: TGTGCCAGCAGCGCCCCAGGGGGGCTCTCCAATGAGCAGTTCTTC. This codes for CASSAPGGLSNEQFF.

The V call is TRBV21-1, the J call TRBJ2-7. TRBV21-1 is a recognized pseudogene. CDR3 length: 14 amino acids. The CDR3 reads CATLRPVNAYEQYF. Written as DNA, the CDR3 is TGTGCCACCCTTAGACCCGTCAACGCCTACGAGCAGTACTTC.

The gene calls are TRBV27 and TRBJ2-1; the D gene is possibly TRBD2 (5 bases). Germline CDR1 is MNHEY and CDR2 is SMNVEV (reference sequence). Between the trimmed V and J ends, which lost 6 bases and 2 bases, there was a span of 14 bases. The CDR3 loop spans 15 amino acids. CDR3 coding DNA: TGTGCCAGCAGCACGGGATTGGGGACCTACAATGAGCAGTTCTTC. It codes for CASSTGLGTYNEQFF.

This chain links TRBV18 with TRBJ2-1; D might be TRBD1 or TRBD2, each matching 6 bases. The germline V gene encodes CDR1 KGHSH and CDR2 LQKENI. Trimming removed 0 bases at V and 2 bases at J, with 8 bases between. This CDR3 region has 15 residues. DNA for the CDR3: TGTGCCAGCTCACCACCAGGGGGGCCCTACAATGAGCAGTTCTTC. Translation gives CASSPPGGPYNEQFF.

This chain links TRBV2 with TRBJ2-3; 9 nucleotides match TRBD2. The germline gives CDR1 SNHLY, CDR2 FYNNEI. V gave up 7 bases and J gave up 5 bases; unmatched junction bases: 13. The CDR3 loop spans 16 amino acids. Here the CDR3 DNA reads TGTGCCAGCACCTATACTAGCGGGCCCCTGGGAGATACGCAGTATTTT. The encoded protein is CASTYTSGPLGDTQYF.

The V gene is TRBV5-4, the J gene TRBJ2-3; D gene unclear. This CDR3 spans 12 amino acids. V was shortened by 2 bases and J by 5 bases, with 6 bases between the two germline ends. Germline V gives CDR1 SGHNT, CDR2 YYREEE (reference sequence). In DNA, the CDR3 is TGTGCCAGCAGCTTAATGAGAGATACGCAGTATTTT. Residues: CASSLMRDTQYF.

The J gene is TRBJ2-1, the V gene TRBV2, with 7 bases that match TRBD1. CDR3 length: 15 amino acids. Per the germline V gene, CDR1 is SNHLY and CDR2 is FYNNEI. J was trimmed by 4 bases and V by 2 bases; bases with no gene match: 5. The CDR3 DNA sequence: TGTGCCAGCAGTGAAAAGGGGGCCTATTACAATGAGCAGTTCTTC. This gives the protein CASSEKGAYYNEQFF.

The gene calls are TRBV6-1 and TRBJ2-3; the D gene is possibly TRBD1 (6 bases). Germline CDR1 reads MNHNS; CDR2 reads SASEGT. This CDR3 is built from 15 residues. Trimming took 2 bases from V and 3 from J, leaving 12 bases between them. The CDR3 sequence is CASSEYGGWTDTQYF. In nucleotides, the CDR3 is TGTGCCAGCAGTGAATATGGGGGCTGGACAGATACGCAGTATTTT.

The V and J genes are TRBV28 and TRBJ2-2; D unclear. This CDR3 has 12 amino acids. V shed 6 bases and J shed 7 bases, with 9 bases lying between them. CDR1 is MDHEN and CDR2 is SYDVKM in the germline V gene. The CDR3 DNA sequence: TGTGCCAGCAGCCTGGACGTCGGGGAGCTGTTTTTT. Translation gives CASSLDVGELFF. Filled out from reference TRBV28 and TRBJ2-2, the complete variable domain reads DVKVTQSSRYLVKRTGEKVFLECVQDMDHENMFWYRQDPGLGLRLIYFSYDVKMKEKGDIPEGYSVSREKKERFSLILESASTNQTSMYLCASSLDVGELFFGEGSRLTVL.

V usage is TRBV29-1 and J usage is TRBJ1-2; weak D call: TRBD1 (5 bases). V was cut by 6 bases and J by 8 bases, with 16 bases left in between. CDR1 and CDR2 from the germline V gene are SQVTM and ANQGSEA. CDR3 length equals 12 residues. The CDR3 protein is CSVPGTRGGYTF. CDR3 sequence (DNA): TGCAGCGTACCCGGGACGAGAGGGGGCTACACCTTC.